Below, 11 T cell receptor beta chains from the same sample are listed, as sequenced in a study of blood T cells in healthy people across ages. A second PCR of about 6 to 12 cycles used a sample-barcoded 5' primer and a J-beta primer mix. Each CDR3 protein gets one entry after TCRdb re-called the 5' RACE reads with MiXCR. Found here are hundreds of thousands of distinct CDR3 sequences, about 51% of them singletons; the top ten hold about 14%. Sequences were obtained from blood. The receptors originated from a woman older than 75 in good health.

This clonotype came up many times. The V gene is TRBV11-2, the J gene TRBJ2-1, with TRBD2 matching over 8 bases. CDR1 is SGHAT and CDR2 is FQNNGV in the germline V gene. After removal of 7 bases from V and 5 bases from J, the junction contained 7 bases not matched to a gene. The CDR3 totals 14 residues. The CDR3 protein is CASTEREQDNEQFF. CDR3 in DNA: TGTGCCAGCACCGAGCGGGAGCAAGACAATGAGCAGTTCTTC.

This clonotype was counted ten times or more. The chain is built from TRBV9 and TRBJ2-5; D gene ambiguous. Germline V gene lookup returns CDR1 SGDLS and CDR2 YYNGEE. Trimming stripped 4 bases from V and 4 bases from J, with 8 bases between. The CDR3 runs to 12 residues. The DNA for the CDR3 is TGTGCCAGCAGCAGCTCGGGAGAGACCCAGTACTTC. It codes for CASSSSGETQYF.

The sample holds many counts of this clonotype. The chain recombines TRBV7-9 with TRBJ1-5, with D unclear. CDR1 and CDR2 (germline): SEHNR, FQNEAQ (reference sequence). The length of the CDR3 is 12 residues. V was cut by 5 bases and J by 6 bases, with 8 bases left in between. CDR3 bases: TGTGCCAGCAGCCTCCCGGGTCAGCCCCAGCATTTT. Its translation: CASSLPGQPQHF.

A single count supports this clonotype. Here the CDR3 DNA reads TGTGCCATCGGGGGTCTGGGGTCGTCAGATACGCAGTATTTT. Translating it yields CAIGGLGSSDTQYF. The rearrangement links TRBV10-3 to TRBJ2-3, with D tentatively TRBD1 or TRBD2 (5 bases each). Trimming cost V 8 bases and J 4 bases, with 16 bases left between them. CDR1 is ENHRY and CDR2 is SYGVKD in the germline V gene. The CDR3 runs 14 residues.

Remarks on this clonotype: An end of the junction does not agree with germline; a read error may underlie this. The V and J genes are TRBV30 and TRBJ2-5, with D maybe TRBD2 (5 bases). The CDR3 has 12 amino acids. From germline, CDR1 is GTSNPN and CDR2 SVGIG (reference sequence). The CDR3 DNA sequence: TGTGCCGGGAGTGTAGTGCGAGAGACCCAGTACTTC. Its protein is CAGSVVRETQYF.

On this clonotype: A read error may explain this, as a much larger clone is one base away. The chain employs TRBV24-1 and TRBJ1-2; D is uncertain. CDR1 is KGHDR, CDR2 SFDVKD, per germline. This CDR3 contains 12 residues. The CDR3, as DNA: TGTGCCACCAGTGATTTGGCCTATGGCTGCACCTTC. Residues: CATSDLAYGCTF.

The V call is TRBV28, the J call TRBJ2-5; 14 positions agree with TRBD2. The V and J ends lost 5 bases and 4 bases, in that order; junction bases with no gene match: 3. The CDR3 length is 15 residues. Per the germline V gene, CDR1 is MDHEN and CDR2 is SYDVKM. CDR3 in amino acids: CASSVGLAGAETQYF. The DNA for the CDR3 is TGTGCCAGCAGTGTGGGACTAGCGGGAGCAGAGACCCAGTACTTC.

The chain uses TRBV20-1 and TRBJ2-5; 13 nucleotides agree with TRBD2. The J call may be faulty, since TRBJ2-7 better matches the DNA end. In germline, CDR1 is DFQATT, CDR2 SNEGSKA (reference sequence). The CDR3 is made up of 15 amino acids. The CDR3 loop reads CSATSTSGGVYEQYF. As DNA, the CDR3 is TGCAGTGCTACGTCTACTAGCGGGGGGGTTTACGAGCAGTACTTC.

This clonotype occurred a few times. The chain couples TRBV7-2 to TRBJ2-2; D possibly corresponds to TRBD2 (5 bases). The V end lost 1 base, the J end lost 1 base, and 7 bases lay between the germline ends. The CDR3 has 15 amino acids. CDR1 is SGHTA and CDR2 is FQGNSA in the germline V gene. CDR3 region: CASSLVGMNTGELFF. CDR3 DNA: TGTGCCAGCAGCTTAGTCGGGATGAACACCGGGGAGCTGTTTTTT.

This chain connects TRBV7-9 to TRBJ2-3; 9 bases align to TRBD1. The CDR3 is 16 residues long. Germline trimming cut 5 bases from V and 4 bases from J; bases unmatched to any gene: 10. The germline gives CDR1 SEHNR, CDR2 FQNEAQ (reference sequence). The CDR3 DNA sequence: TGTGCCAGCAGCCTCTCTCGGGACAGGGTTCCAGATACGCAGTATTTT. Encoded protein: CASSLSRDRVPDTQYF.

This clonotype was observed a handful of times. The chain carries TRBV4-2 and TRBJ2-2; 7 bases are a match to TRBD1. CDR3 length: 16 amino acids. Germline V gene lookup returns CDR1 LGHNA and CDR2 YNFKEQ. J gave up 0 bases and V 0 bases, and 1 base lay outside the gene matches. CDR3 coding DNA: TGTGCCAGCAGCCAAGAAACAGGGGCGAACACCGGGGAGCTGTTTTTT. The encoded protein is CASSQETGANTGELFF.